Below are 11 T cell receptor beta chains sequenced from a single sample in a study of Ad26.COV2.S vaccination and SARS-CoV-2 variants. Noted treatment: some 20 received Ad26.COV2.S at low or high dose, single or two shots; several received placebo; per-sample allocation not given. Day 63 after the first vaccine or placebo injection was the time point for sampling. Repertoires were generated with immunoSEQ multiplex PCR, while TCRdb's copy carries only in-frame clones and drops some. The data hold roughly 500,000 clones, with approximately 92% observed a single time. Sequencing used peripheral blood, obtained in a trial of Ad26.COV2.S vaccine versus placebo. Receptors were obtained from a person between 18 and 59 years old who received the Ad26.COV2.S COVID-19 vaccine or a placebo.

This clone was picked up one time. This rearrangement joins TRBV9 to TRBJ2-5, with 11 bases lining up with TRBD2. Per germline, CDR1 SGDLS and CDR2 YYNGEE. V lost 4 bases to trimming and J lost 5 bases; unmatched junction nucleotides: 4. The CDR3 has 14 amino acids. This CDR3 reads CASSLGLAAETQYF. CDR3 coding DNA: TGTGCCAGCAGCCTGGGACTAGCGGCGGAGACCCAGTACTTC.

This sequence joins TRBV4-1 and TRBJ1-1; D ambiguous. The CDR3 consists of 13 residues. Germline V gene sequence: CDR1 MGHRA, CDR2 YSYEKL. Deletions cut 5 bases from V and 3 bases from J, with 10 bases between. The CDR3 DNA sequence: TGCGCCAGCAGCACCTCGGGAGACACTGAAGCTTTCTTT. This sequence encodes CASSTSGDTEAFF.

The CDR3 DNA reads as TGTGCCAGCAGCTTAAGTGCGGGGGGAGCCTACAATGAGCAGTTCTTC. It is translated as CASSLSAGGAYNEQFF. V and J are TRBV7-3 and TRBJ2-1; 8 positions agree with TRBD2. There are 16 residues in the CDR3. Germline V gene data show CDR1 as SGHTA and CDR2 as FQGTGA. The J segment lost 2 bases and the V segment lost 1 base, leaving 4 bases of the junction unmatched.

The CDR3 sequence: CASSPGTSMKTQYF. The CDR3 nucleotides read TGTGCCAGTAGTCCCGGGACTAGCATGAAGACCCAGTACTTC. This rearrangement joins TRBV19 to TRBJ2-5; 9 positions agree with TRBD2. V lost 5 bases and J lost 6; bases outside the gene matches: 7. CDR3 length equals 14 residues. Looked up from germline, CDR1 is LNHDA and CDR2 is SQIVND (reference sequence). The full variable domain, rest sourced from reference TRBV19 and TRBJ2-5, is DGGITQSPKYLFRKEGQNVTLSCEQNLNHDAMYWYRQDPGQGLRLIYYSQIVNDFQKGDIAEGYSVSREKKESFPLTVTSAQKNPTAFYLCASSPGTSMKTQYFGPGTRLLVL.

The chain combines TRBV5-1 with TRBJ1-6; D is perhaps TRBD1 (5 bases). Trimming pared 3 bases from V and 7 bases from J, leaving 14 bases between. The CDR3 spans 15 residues. Germline CDR1 is SGHRS and CDR2 is YFSETQ. The chain's CDR3 is CASSWGVGENSPLHF. CDR3 sequence (DNA): TGCGCCAGCAGCTGGGGGGTGGGTGAAAATTCACCCCTCCACTTT.

The V gene is TRBV19, the J gene TRBJ1-5; tentative D call: TRBD1 (6 bases). This CDR3 comprises 17 residues. Germline values: CDR1 LNHDA, CDR2 SQIVND (reference sequence). The V and J ends lost 5 bases and 4 bases respectively, with 21 bases between them. The CDR3 bases are TGTGCCAGTAGTGATTTACGGGGGGCGAGGGGAAATCAGCCCCAGCATTTT. This translates into CASSDLRGARGNQPQHF.

This sequence joins TRBV28 and TRBJ2-3, with TRBD2 identical over 10 bases. Germline V CDR1 and CDR2: MDHEN, SYDVKM. The CDR3 is 15 residues long. J was trimmed by 4 bases and V by 5 bases; bases with no gene match: 6. This CDR3 is CASSPIAGGSDTQYF. CDR3 nucleotides: TGTGCCAGCAGTCCAATAGCGGGGGGTTCAGATACGCAGTATTTT. Together with reference TRBV28 and TRBJ2-3, the CDR3 gives the full variable domain: DVKVTQSSRYLVKRTGEKVFLECVQDMDHENMFWYRQDPGLGLRLIYFSYDVKMKEKGDIPEGYSVSREKKERFSLILESASTNQTSMYLCASSPIAGGSDTQYFGPGTRLTVL.

The V and J genes are TRBV18 and TRBJ1-5; D is undetermined. Germline CDR1 is KGHSH and CDR2 is LQKENI. The CDR3 loop spans 13 amino acids. V lost 2 bases and J 6 bases, leaving 8 bases between the germline ends. This chain's CDR3 is CASSPEPLQPQHF. CDR3 bases: TGTGCCAGCTCACCAGAGCCTCTTCAGCCCCAGCATTTT.

This clone was detected only a few times. V gene TRBV10-3 combines with J gene TRBJ1-5; perhaps TRBD1 as D (6 bases). Trimming removed 7 bases at V and 2 bases at J, with 9 bases between. Germline V gene data show CDR1 as ENHRY and CDR2 as SYGVKD. The CDR3 totals 13 residues. The DNA of the CDR3 is TGTGCCATCACGGGGGGCGGCAATCAGCCCCAGCATTTT. It encodes CAITGGGNQPQHF.

The V call is TRBV11-2, the J call TRBJ2-7, with D tentatively TRBD2 (5 bases). The V and J ends lost 5 bases and 0 bases respectively, with 14 bases between them. CDR3 length: 15 amino acids. Germline CDR1 reads SGHAT; CDR2 reads FQNNGV. The CDR3 sequence: CASSVGLWSSYEQYF. In nucleotides, the CDR3 is TGTGCCAGCAGCGTCGGACTGTGGAGCTCCTACGAGCAGTACTTC.

The chain carries TRBV11-3 and TRBJ1-5, with D uncertain. V dropped 5 bases and J dropped 6 bases, with 11 bases sitting between them. Germline V CDR1 and CDR2: SGHNT, YENEEA. The CDR3 runs 13 residues. The CDR3 sequence: CASSSSLGQPQHF. CDR3 bases: TGTGCCAGCAGCAGTAGCTTGGGTCAGCCCCAGCATTTT.